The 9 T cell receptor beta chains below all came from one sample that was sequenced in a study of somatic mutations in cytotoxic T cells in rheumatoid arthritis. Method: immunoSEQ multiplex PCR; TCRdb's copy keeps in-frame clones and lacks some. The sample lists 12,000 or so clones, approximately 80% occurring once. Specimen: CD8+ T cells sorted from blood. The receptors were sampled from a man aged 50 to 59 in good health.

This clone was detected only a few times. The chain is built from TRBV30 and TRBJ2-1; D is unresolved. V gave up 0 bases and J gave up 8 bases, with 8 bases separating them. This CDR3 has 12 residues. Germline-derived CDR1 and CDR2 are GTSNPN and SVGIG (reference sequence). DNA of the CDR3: TGTGCCTGGAGTGTACTGGGTGATGAGCAGTTCTTC. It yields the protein CAWSVLGDEQFF.

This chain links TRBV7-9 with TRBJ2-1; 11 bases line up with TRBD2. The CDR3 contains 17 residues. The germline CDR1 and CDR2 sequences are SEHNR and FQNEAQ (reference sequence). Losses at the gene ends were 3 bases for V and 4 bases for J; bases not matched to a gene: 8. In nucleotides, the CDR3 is TGTGCCAGCAGCTTCCCTTTTGGACTAGCGGGTTACAATGAGCAGTTCTTC. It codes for CASSFPFGLAGYNEQFF. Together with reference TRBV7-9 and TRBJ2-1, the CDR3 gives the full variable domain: DTGVSQNPRHKITKRGQNVTFRCDPISEHNRLYWYRQTLGQGPEFLTYFQNEAQLEKSRLLSDRFSAERPKGSFSTLEIQRTEQGDSAMYLCASSFPFGLAGYNEQFFGPGTRLTVL.

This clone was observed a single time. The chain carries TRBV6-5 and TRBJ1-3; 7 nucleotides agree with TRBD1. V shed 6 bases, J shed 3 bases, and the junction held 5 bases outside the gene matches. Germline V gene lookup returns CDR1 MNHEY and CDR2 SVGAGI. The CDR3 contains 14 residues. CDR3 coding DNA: TGTGCCAGCAGACGACAGGGTAGTGGAAACACCATATATTTT. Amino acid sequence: CASRRQGSGNTIYF.

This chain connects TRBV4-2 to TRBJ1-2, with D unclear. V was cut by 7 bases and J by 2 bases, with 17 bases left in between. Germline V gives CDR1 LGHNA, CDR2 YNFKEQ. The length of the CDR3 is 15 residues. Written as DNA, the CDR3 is TGTGCCAGCAAAATGGTATCAGAGCCAAACTATGGCTACACCTTC. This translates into CASKMVSEPNYGYTF.

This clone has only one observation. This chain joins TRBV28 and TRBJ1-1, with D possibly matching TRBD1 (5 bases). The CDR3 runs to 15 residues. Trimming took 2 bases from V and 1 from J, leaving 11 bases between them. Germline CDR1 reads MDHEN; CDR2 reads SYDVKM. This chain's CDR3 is CASSLMEGQNTEAFF. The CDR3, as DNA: TGTGCCAGCAGTTTAATGGAGGGGCAGAACACTGAAGCTTTCTTT.

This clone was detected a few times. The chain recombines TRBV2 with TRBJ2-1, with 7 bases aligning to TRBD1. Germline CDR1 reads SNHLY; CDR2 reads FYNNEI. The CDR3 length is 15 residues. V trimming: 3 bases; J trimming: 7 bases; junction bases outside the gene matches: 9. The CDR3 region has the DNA TGTGCCAGCAGTGATCGGTACACGGACAGGAATGAGCAGTTCTTC. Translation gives CASSDRYTDRNEQFF.

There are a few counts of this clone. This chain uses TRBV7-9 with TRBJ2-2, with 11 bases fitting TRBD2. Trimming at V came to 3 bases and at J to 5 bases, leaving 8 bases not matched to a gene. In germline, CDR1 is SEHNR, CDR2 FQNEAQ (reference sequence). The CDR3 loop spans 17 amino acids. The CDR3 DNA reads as TGTGCCAGCAGCTTCCCAACTAGCGGGGGAGTTACCGGGGAGCTGTTTTTT. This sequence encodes CASSFPTSGGVTGELFF. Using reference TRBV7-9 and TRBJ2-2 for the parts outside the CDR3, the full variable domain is DTGVSQNPRHKITKRGQNVTFRCDPISEHNRLYWYRQTLGQGPEFLTYFQNEAQLEKSRLLSDRFSAERPKGSFSTLEIQRTEQGDSAMYLCASSFPTSGGVTGELFFGEGSRLTVL.

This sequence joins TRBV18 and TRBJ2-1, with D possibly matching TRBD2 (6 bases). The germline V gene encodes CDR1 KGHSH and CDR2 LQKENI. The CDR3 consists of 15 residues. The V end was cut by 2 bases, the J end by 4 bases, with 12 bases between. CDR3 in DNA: TGTGCCAGCTCACCAGACACTAGCCCGTACAATGAGCAGTTCTTC. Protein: CASSPDTSPYNEQFF.

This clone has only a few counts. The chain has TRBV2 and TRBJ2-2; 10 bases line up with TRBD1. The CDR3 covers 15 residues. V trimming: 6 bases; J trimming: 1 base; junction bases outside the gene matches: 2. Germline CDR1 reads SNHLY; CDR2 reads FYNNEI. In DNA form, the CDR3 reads TGTGCCAGCAGGGACAGGGGGATGAACACCGGGGAGCTGTTTTTT. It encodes CASRDRGMNTGELFF. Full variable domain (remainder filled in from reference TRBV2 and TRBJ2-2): EPEVTQTPSHQVTQMGQEVILRCVPISNHLYFYWYRQILGQKVEFLVSFYNNEISEKSEIFDDQFSVERPDGSNFTLKIRSTKLEDSAMYFCASRDRGMNTGELFFGEGSRLTVL.